These 21 T cell receptor beta chains originate from one sample sequenced in a study of T-cell memory formation after mild COVID-19. MiXCR, applied by TCRdb to the 5' RACE reads, yields one record per CDR3 protein. The table includes 25,000 to 35,000 distinct CDR3 sequences, more than 20% detected once. Sequenced material: PBMCs or a T cell subset sorted from them (not recorded which). The origin of the receptors is an adult who had mild COVID-19 (a few samples of this study predate the infection). Cell type and time point are not known.

This clonotype was observed many times. The chain uses TRBV5-6 and TRBJ1-1, with D possibly matching TRBD1 (6 bases). Trimming left V 2 bases short and J 0 bases short, with 14 bases between. CDR1 is SGHDT, CDR2 YYEEEE, per germline. CDR3 length: 16 residues. For the CDR3, the DNA is TGTGCCAGCAGCTTCGAGATTGGGGGCATGAACACTGAAGCTTTCTTT. This translates into CASSFEIGGMNTEAFF.

This clonotype has at least ten counts. The CDR3 DNA sequence: TGTGCCAGCAGCCAAGGATATAACAATGAGCAGTTCTTC. Its translation: CASSQGYNNEQFF. This chain uses TRBV3-1 with TRBJ2-1; D remains ambiguous. From germline, CDR1 is LGHDT and CDR2 YNNKEL (reference sequence). V was pared by 1 base and J by 5 bases, with 6 bases between. This CDR3 contains 13 residues.

This clonotype was found many times. This sequence joins TRBV20-1 and TRBJ2-1, with TRBD2 matching 8 bases. V dropped 2 bases and J dropped 4; count of bases not matched to a gene: 10. CDR1 and CDR2 (germline): DFQATT, SNEGSKA (reference sequence). The CDR3 contains 16 residues. The CDR3 sequence: CSARTLSGGEYNEQFF. The CDR3 region has the DNA TGCAGTGCTAGAACCTTGTCGGGAGGGGAATACAATGAGCAGTTCTTC.

The table lists this clonotype with many counts. V usage is TRBV6-5 and J usage is TRBJ2-3; 9 bases align to TRBD2. The CDR3 loop spans 16 amino acids. V was clipped by 7 bases and J by 5 bases; unmatched bases: 13. In germline, CDR1 is MNHEY, CDR2 SVGAGI. The CDR3 DNA follows: TGTGCCAGCAACAAACTTGGCGGGGGGGCCGTAGATACGCAGTATTTT. Translating gives CASNKLGGGAVDTQYF.

This clonotype was picked up many times. The chain carries TRBV5-1 and TRBJ1-1; 10 nucleotides align to TRBD1. Germline CDR1 is SGHRS and CDR2 is YFSETQ. J was trimmed by 1 base and V by 6 bases; bases with no gene match: 3. This CDR3 region has 14 residues. The CDR3 sequence: CASTRDRGNTEAFF. The CDR3 coding sequence is TGCGCCAGCACCCGGGACAGGGGGAACACTGAAGCTTTCTTT.

The rearrangement links TRBV12-3 or TRBV12-4 to TRBJ2-3; D remains ambiguous. The CDR3 is 16 residues long. Between the trimmed V and J ends, which lost 5 bases and 1 base, there was a span of 16 bases. The CDR3 sequence: CASSPRRGLRTDTQYF. The CDR3 coding sequence is TGTGCCAGCAGTCCCCGTAGAGGCCTCCGCACAGATACGCAGTATTTT.

This clonotype was picked up many times. The J gene is TRBJ2-3, the V gene TRBV6-1; 9 bases map to TRBD2. Per the germline V gene, CDR1 is MNHNS and CDR2 is SASEGT. The trim removed 6 bases at V and 3 bases at J, leaving 7 bases unmatched. The CDR3 is 15 residues long. In DNA form, the CDR3 reads TGTGCCAGCAGAATAGCGGGAGCGGAGACAGATACGCAGTATTTT. It codes for CASRIAGAETDTQYF.

This clonotype was observed many times. This chain joins TRBV7-9 and TRBJ2-4; D is undetermined. Germline loops: CDR1 SEHNR, CDR2 FQNEAQ (reference sequence). This CDR3 is built from 16 residues. V was shortened by 1 base and J by 2 bases, with 12 bases between the two germline ends. This chain's CDR3 is CASSLDPGDPKNIQYF. CDR3 in DNA: TGTGCCAGCAGCTTAGATCCAGGTGACCCCAAAAACATTCAGTACTTC.

This clonotype is deemed medium-sized. The chain links TRBV14 to TRBJ2-1; TRBD1 matches at 10 bases. Trimming took 4 bases from V and 6 from J; bases not matched to a gene: 12. Germline V CDR1 and CDR2: SGHDN, FVKESK. The CDR3 runs to 17 residues. CDR3 residues: CASSRMPGQGSGNEQFF. CDR3 nucleotide sequence: TGTGCCAGCAGCCGAATGCCGGGACAGGGGTCCGGCAATGAGCAGTTCTTC.

The rearrangement joins TRBV19 to TRBJ1-5, with a tentative D call TRBD1 (5 bases). CDR3 length equals 19 residues. Germline lookup yields CDR1 LNHDA and CDR2 SQIVND (reference sequence). V was trimmed by 1 base and J by 1 base, leaving 20 bases between them. CDR3 amino acids: CASSIGWRGRRESNQPQHF. CDR3 sequence (DNA): TGTGCCAGTAGTATAGGGTGGAGGGGAAGGAGGGAGAGCAATCAGCCCCAGCATTTT.

Many counts were recorded for this clonotype. The rearrangement joins TRBV30 to TRBJ1-2, with 9 bases identical to TRBD1. Trimming removed 2 bases from V and 2 bases from J; junction bases left unmatched: 6. Per the germline V gene, CDR1 is GTSNPN and CDR2 is SVGIG (reference sequence). The CDR3 length is 15 residues. CDR3 loop: CAWSPGTGSNYGYTF. The DNA for the CDR3 is TGTGCCTGGAGTCCCGGGACAGGGTCCAACTATGGCTACACCTTC.

This clonotype was detected many times. The chain joins TRBV5-5 to TRBJ2-4, with TRBD1 matching 10 bases. V lost 1 base to trimming and J lost 7 bases; unmatched junction nucleotides: 5. The CDR3 runs to 15 residues. In germline, CDR1 is SGHKS, CDR2 YYEKEE (reference sequence). The DNA for the CDR3 is TGTGCCAGCAGCTTGCCTCGGACAGGGGGGAACATTCAGTACTTC. Protein product: CASSLPRTGGNIQYF.

This clonotype has at least ten counts. J is TRBJ2-3 and V is TRBV12-3 or TRBV12-4; TRBD2 agrees at 13 bases. The CDR3 has 15 amino acids. V lost 6 bases to trimming and J lost 4 bases; unmatched junction nucleotides: 4. Written as DNA, the CDR3 is TGTGCCAGCAGCCTGACTAGCGGGAGGTCAGATACGCAGTATTTT. Translating it yields CASSLTSGRSDTQYF.

This clonotype was seen repeatedly, ten times or more. The chain links TRBV7-6 to TRBJ2-3; unclear D gene. This CDR3 has 17 residues. Trimming pared 3 bases from V and 2 bases from J, leaving 18 bases between. Germline lookup yields CDR1 SGHVS and CDR2 FNYEAQ. DNA of the CDR3: TGTGCCAGCAGCTTTTCCGGGCCACCCGGGCCCACAGATACGCAGTATTTT. Amino acids: CASSFSGPPGPTDTQYF. Full variable domain (outside the CDR3, taken from reference TRBV7-6 and TRBJ2-3): GAGVSQSPRYKVTKRGQDVALRCDPISGHVSLYWYRQALGQGPEFLTYFNYEAQQDKSGLPNDRFSAERPEGSISTLTIQRTEQRDSAMYRCASSFSGPPGPTDTQYFGPGTRLTVL.

This clonotype was picked up many times. V is TRBV7-2 and J is TRBJ2-1; a weak D match, TRBD1 (5 bases). Germline V CDR1 and CDR2: SGHTA, FQGNSA. The V end was cut by 5 bases, the J end by 1 base, with 12 bases between. This CDR3 contains 15 residues. CDR3 loop: CASSTGHFSYNEQFF. CDR3 bases: TGTGCCAGCAGCACAGGACACTTTTCCTACAATGAGCAGTTCTTC.

This clonotype was detected many times. The CDR3 DNA follows: TGTGCCAGCAGCTTGAACGGATACGAGCAGTACTTC. This gives the protein CASSLNGYEQYF. V gene TRBV5-6 combines with J gene TRBJ2-7; no clear D gene. The V gene's germline CDR1 is SGHDT and CDR2 YYEEEE. This CDR3 region has 12 residues. Between the trimmed V and J ends, which lost 1 base and 4 bases, there was a span of 6 bases. The full variable domain, its missing parts supplied by reference TRBV5-6 and TRBJ2-7, is DAGVTQSPTHLIKTRGQQVTLRCSPKSGHDTVSWYQQALGQGPQFIFQYYEEEERQRGNFPDRFSGHQFPNYSSELNVNALLLGDSALYLCASSLNGYEQYFGPGTRLTVT.

This clonotype occurred many times. V usage is TRBV12-3 or TRBV12-4 and J usage is TRBJ2-2; D is unresolved. The CDR3 covers 12 residues. V was pared by 6 bases and J by 3 bases, with 5 bases between. The CDR3 loop is CASRQDTGELFF. The CDR3 DNA follows: TGTGCCAGCAGACAAGACACCGGGGAGCTGTTTTTT.

This clonotype was seen many times. This chain joins TRBV5-1 and TRBJ2-5, with D possibly being TRBD1 or TRBD2 (5 bases each). The length of the CDR3 is 13 residues. The germline V and J ends were trimmed by 4 bases and 9 bases, with 16 bases remaining between them. CDR1 SGHRS and CDR2 YFSETQ come from the germline V gene. The CDR3 DNA sequence: TGCGCCAGCAGCGAGGGACGGCCCATGGCCCAGTACTTC. This sequence encodes CASSEGRPMAQYF.

This clonotype was counted many times. The V and J genes are TRBV2 and TRBJ2-7; the D gene is possibly TRBD2 (5 bases). Germline CDR1 and CDR2: SNHLY and FYNNEI. V was clipped by 1 base and J by 7 bases, with 8 bases between them. This CDR3 is built from 12 residues. In DNA form, the CDR3 reads TGTGCCAGCAGTGAAGAGCCGGGGGAGCAGTACTTC. It yields the protein CASSEEPGEQYF.

At least ten counts were recorded for this clonotype. The chain uses TRBV5-1 and TRBJ2-1; TRBD2 matches at 13 bases. The germline V gene has CDR1 SGHRS and CDR2 YFSETQ. Trimming took 2 bases from V and 5 from J; bases not matched to a gene: 7. CDR3 length equals 17 residues. The CDR3 DNA reads as TGCGCCAGCAGCTTTTTAGGACTAGCGGGAGCACACAATGAGCAGTTCTTC. As protein: CASSFLGLAGAHNEQFF. The full variable domain, with the rest looked up from reference TRBV5-1 and TRBJ2-1, is KAGVTQTPRYLIKTRGQQVTLSCSPISGHRSVSWYQQTPGQGLQFLFEYFSETQRNKGNFPGRFSGRQFSNSRSEMNVSTLELGDSALYLCASSFLGLAGAHNEQFFGPGTRLTVL.

This clonotype has at least ten counts. The rearrangement joins TRBV29-1 to TRBJ1-2, with a possible D match to TRBD1 (5 bases). Germline assignment: CDR1 SQVTM and CDR2 ANQGSEA. The CDR3 extends over 12 amino acids. CDR3: CVSRGTNYGYTF. The CDR3 DNA reads as TGCGTCTCCCGTGGGACGAACTATGGCTACACCTTC.